This TCR beta chain was found in a study of blood T cell repertoires in COVID-19. This clone was observed a few times. Some clones are missing from TCRdb's copy, which holds only in-frame ones; the method was immunoSEQ multiplex PCR. The data show approximately 240,000 clones, 86% seen once. The CDR3 has 16 amino acids. Germline V lookup: CDR1 SGHRS, CDR2 YFSETQ. The J segment lost 8 bases and the V segment lost 3 bases, leaving 10 bases of the junction unmatched. This TCR came from a woman aged 45-65 years in a cohort exposed to, infected with or recovered from COVID-19 (not recorded which). Material for sequencing was PBMCs or T cells enriched from blood (not recorded which). This chain joins TRBV5-1 and TRBJ1-4, with 10 bases fitting TRBD1. The CDR3, as DNA: TGCGCCAGCAGCTCCGAGCAGACAGGGGGCCGCGAAAAACTGTTTTTT. Protein product: CASSSEQTGGREKLFF.